This is a list of T cell receptor beta chains from one sample in a study of cytomegalovirus exposure and HLA in healthy donors. Assay: immunoSEQ multiplex PCR; the TCRdb copy retains only in-frame clones and omits some. This sample has about 160,000 clones, with more than 80% found just once. Sequenced sample: PBMCs. These receptors were collected from a woman between 18 and 30 years old in good health and CMV-seronegative. The CDR3 runs from the conserved cysteine through the conserved F or W. A D gene is named only where the DNA matches it firmly. The size entry is marked missing in some rows and otherwise reads once, few, many or a size class.

J gene: TRBJ1-1; clone size: NA; D gene: TRBD1; V gene: TRBV10-3; CDR3 DNA: TGTGCCATCAGTGAGACAGGGGGCACTGAAGCTTTCTTT; CDR3 protein: CAISETGGTEAFF
J gene: TRBJ2-7; clone size: NA; D gene: NA; V gene: TRBV14; CDR3 DNA: TGTGCCAGCAGCCCACAGGGATACGAGCAGTACTTC; CDR3 protein: CASSPQGYEQYF
J gene: TRBJ1-2; clone size: NA; D gene: TRBD1; V gene: TRBV19; CDR3 DNA: TGTGCCAGTAGAAGAGGACAGGGGGCGTACTATGGCTACACCTTC; CDR3 protein: CASRRGQGAYYGYTF
J gene: TRBJ1-1; clone size: once; D gene: NA; V gene: TRBV6-4; CDR3 DNA: TGTGCCAGCAAATGTTTAAAAGCGGGGTCCCCCGGGGACACTGAAGCTTTCTTT; CDR3 protein: CASKCLKAGSPGDTEAFF
J gene: TRBJ2-1; clone size: NA; D gene: TRBD2; V gene: TRBV6-1; CDR3 DNA: TGTGCCAGCAGTGAAGGGCTAGCGGGCTCCGAGCAGTTCTTC; CDR3 protein: CASSEGLAGSEQFF
J gene: TRBJ2-2; clone size: once; D gene: TRBD1; V gene: TRBV7-8; CDR3 DNA: TGTGCCACCCTCGGACAGGATAACACCGGGGAGCTGTTTTTT; CDR3 protein: CATLGQDNTGELFF
J gene: TRBJ1-2; clone size: once; D gene: NA; V gene: TRBV19; CDR3 DNA: TGTGCCAGTGAGGTTGGGAACTATGGCTACACCTTC; CDR3 protein: CASEVGNYGYTF
J gene: TRBJ2-2; clone size: NA; D gene: NA; V gene: TRBV10-1; CDR3 DNA: TGCGCCAGCAACCAAGGAGGGAGTGGTACCGGGGAGCTGTTTTTT; CDR3 protein: CASNQGGSGTGELFF
J gene: TRBJ2-1; clone size: NA; D gene: NA; V gene: TRBV5-1; CDR3 DNA: TGCGCCAGCAGCTTGTCAGGGCGGGAGCAGTTCTTC; CDR3 protein: CASSLSGREQFF
J gene: TRBJ2-5; clone size: NA; D gene: TRBD2; V gene: TRBV30; CDR3 DNA: TGTGCCTGGAGTGCAACGGGACTACCTGTCGAGGAGACCCAGTACTTC; CDR3 protein: CAWSATGLPVEETQYF
J gene: TRBJ1-1; clone size: few; D gene: NA; V gene: TRBV7-9; CDR3 DNA: TGTTCCAGCAGCCTCGACACTGAAGCTTTCTTT; CDR3 protein: CSSSLDTEAFF
J gene: TRBJ2-2; clone size: once; D gene: NA; V gene: TRBV6-5; CDR3 DNA: TGTGCCACCGAGGACAGCCAGAAGAACACCGGGGAGCTGTTTTTT; CDR3 protein: CATEDSQKNTGELFF
J gene: TRBJ1-1; clone size: few; D gene: NA; V gene: TRBV5-6; CDR3 DNA: TGTGCCAGCAGCTTGGGCGGGATAGCTGAAGCTTTCTTT; CDR3 protein: CASSLGGIAEAFF
J gene: TRBJ2-2; clone size: NA; D gene: NA; V gene: TRBV5-1; CDR3 DNA: TGCGCCAGCACCGAACTTCCCGGTGGTTGGACCGGGGAGCTGTTTTTT; CDR3 protein: CASTELPGGWTGELFF
J gene: TRBJ1-4; clone size: NA; D gene: TRBD1; V gene: TRBV29-1; CDR3 DNA: TGCAGCGTCGCAACAGGGGGCGCAAGGGAAAAACTGTTTTTT; CDR3 protein: CSVATGGAREKLFF
J gene: TRBJ2-2; clone size: NA; D gene: TRBD1; V gene: TRBV5-1; CDR3 DNA: TGCGCCAGCAGCTACAGTGGACAGGGGGCGAGCACCGGGGAGCTGTTTTTT; CDR3 protein: CASSYSGQGASTGELFF
J gene: TRBJ2-7; clone size: NA; D gene: NA; V gene: TRBV14; CDR3 DNA: TGTGCCAGCAGCCAAGTAACCACCGAGCAGTACTTC; CDR3 protein: CASSQVTTEQYF
J gene: TRBJ1-1; clone size: NA; D gene: NA; V gene: TRBV28; CDR3 DNA: TGTGCCAGCAGTTTATGGACAGGAGTGAACACTGAAGCTTTCTTT; CDR3 protein: CASSLWTGVNTEAFF
J gene: TRBJ2-5; clone size: once; D gene: TRBD2; V gene: TRBV28; CDR3 DNA: TGTGCCAGCAGTCCCTGGGGAGGGCAAGAGACCCAGTACTTC; CDR3 protein: CASSPWGGQETQYF
J gene: TRBJ2-1; clone size: NA; D gene: NA; V gene: TRBV28; CDR3 DNA: TGTGCCAGCATCGGTTCAGCGTTCAATGAGCAGTTCTTC; CDR3 protein: CASIGSAFNEQFF
J gene: TRBJ2-7; clone size: NA; D gene: NA; V gene: TRBV15; CDR3 DNA: TGTGCCACCAGCAGATCCAGACACCCCGCCTACGAGCAGTACTTC; CDR3 protein: CATSRSRHPAYEQYF
J gene: TRBJ1-3; clone size: NA; D gene: NA; V gene: TRBV7-9; CDR3 DNA: TGTGCCAGCAGCCCCTCACTTTCTGGAAACACCATATATTTT; CDR3 protein: CASSPSLSGNTIYF
J gene: TRBJ2-7; clone size: NA; D gene: TRBD1; V gene: TRBV6-1; CDR3 DNA: TGTGCCAGCAGTGCGGACAGGAGCTCCTACGAGCAGTACTTC; CDR3 protein: CASSADRSSYEQYF
J gene: TRBJ1-6; clone size: NA; D gene: NA; V gene: TRBV5-6; CDR3 DNA: TGTGCCAGCAGCTTAGGTTTTTGGGCAGGTGATGAACCCGATTCACCCCTCCACTTT; CDR3 protein: CASSLGFWAGDEPDSPLHF
J gene: TRBJ2-7; clone size: NA; D gene: NA; V gene: TRBV28; CDR3 DNA: TGTGCCAGCAGTTTTCTAGGTGGTGACGAATTATATCTCTCCTACGAGCAGTACTTC; CDR3 protein: CASSFLGGDELYLSYEQYF
J gene: TRBJ1-4; clone size: few; D gene: NA; V gene: TRBV14; CDR3 DNA: TGTGCCAGCAGCCAAGCTCTTGGGGGAGGTGAAAAACTGTTTTTT; CDR3 protein: CASSQALGGGEKLFF
J gene: TRBJ1-1; clone size: NA; D gene: TRBD1; V gene: TRBV29-1; CDR3 DNA: TGCAGCGTCCGAGGGGGCCCGAACACTGAAGCTTTCTTT; CDR3 protein: CSVRGGPNTEAFF
J gene: TRBJ2-3; clone size: NA; D gene: TRBD2; V gene: TRBV5-1; CDR3 DNA: TGCGCCAGCAGCTCCCAACTAGCGGGAGCCACAGATACGCAGTATTTT; CDR3 protein: CASSSQLAGATDTQYF
J gene: TRBJ1-1; clone size: NA; D gene: NA; V gene: TRBV29-1; CDR3 DNA: TGCAGCGCCCGGACAGAAATGAACACTGAAGCTTTCTTT; CDR3 protein: CSARTEMNTEAFF
J gene: TRBJ2-2; clone size: few; D gene: NA; V gene: TRBV7-9; CDR3 DNA: TGTGCCAGCAGCTTACGGCAGGCGAACACCGGGGAGCTGTTTTTT; CDR3 protein: CASSLRQANTGELFF
J gene: TRBJ2-3; clone size: NA; D gene: NA; V gene: TRBV10-3; CDR3 DNA: TGTGCCATCAGTGTTATCGCACTTGGGCCCACAGATACGCAGTATTTT; CDR3 protein: CAISVIALGPTDTQYF
J gene: TRBJ2-1; clone size: NA; D gene: NA; V gene: TRBV10-2; CDR3 DNA: TGCGCCAGCAGTAACGTACAGAGCTCCTACAATGAGCAGTTCTTC; CDR3 protein: CASSNVQSSYNEQFF
J gene: TRBJ2-3; clone size: NA; D gene: TRBD2; V gene: TRBV5-4; CDR3 DNA: TGTGCCAGCAGCTTCCGACTAGCGGGGGCCGCTTCCACAGATACGCAGTATTTT; CDR3 protein: CASSFRLAGAASTDTQYF
J gene: TRBJ2-1; clone size: NA; D gene: NA; V gene: TRBV19; CDR3 DNA: TGTGCCAGTATAGCCGGAGGTAGCTCCTACAATGAGCAGTTCTTC; CDR3 protein: CASIAGGSSYNEQFF
J gene: TRBJ2-5; clone size: NA; D gene: TRBD2; V gene: TRBV19; CDR3 DNA: TGTGCCAGTAGTATAGATATAGGGAGGGCGACCCAGTACTTC; CDR3 protein: CASSIDIGRATQYF
J gene: TRBJ1-1; clone size: few; D gene: TRBD1; V gene: TRBV2; CDR3 DNA: TGTGCCAGCAGACTGACAGGGTTCGCTTTCTTT; CDR3 protein: CASRLTGFAFF
J gene: TRBJ2-7; clone size: NA; D gene: TRBD2; V gene: TRBV7-2; CDR3 DNA: TGTGCCAGCAGCTTCGGTAGCGGGAGTCGATACGAGCAGTACTTC; CDR3 protein: CASSFGSGSRYEQYF
J gene: TRBJ1-4; clone size: NA; D gene: TRBD1; V gene: TRBV10-2; CDR3 DNA: TGCGCCAGCAGTGAGTCGGGGACAGGGGGAGAGAGGCTGTTTTTT; CDR3 protein: CASSESGTGGERLFF
J gene: TRBJ2-1; clone size: NA; D gene: TRBD2; V gene: TRBV11-1; CDR3 DNA: TGTGCCAGCAGCTTTAGGGAGGGTGGTGAGCAGTTCTTC; CDR3 protein: CASSFREGGEQFF
J gene: TRBJ2-3; clone size: NA; D gene: NA; V gene: TRBV5-1; CDR3 DNA: TGCGCCAGCATGGGGGCCCTAAGCACAGATACGCAGTATTTT; CDR3 protein: CASMGALSTDTQYF
J gene: TRBJ2-2; clone size: NA; D gene: TRBD1; V gene: TRBV28; CDR3 DNA: TGTGCCAGCAGGCCGGGACAGGGGGCCGGTCGAAACTCCCCGAACACCGGGGAGCTGTTTTTT; CDR3 protein: CASRPGQGAGRNSPNTGELFF
J gene: TRBJ1-2; clone size: NA; D gene: NA; V gene: TRBV5-1; CDR3 DNA: TGCGCCAGCAGCTTGGACGGACAGAGGAACTATGGCTACACCTTC; CDR3 protein: CASSLDGQRNYGYTF
J gene: TRBJ1-5; clone size: NA; D gene: NA; V gene: TRBV2; CDR3 DNA: TGTGCCAGCAGTGAACTGGGCAGCTATAGCAATCAGCCCCAGCATTTT; CDR3 protein: CASSELGSYSNQPQHF
J gene: TRBJ2-1; clone size: NA; D gene: TRBD2; V gene: TRBV7-9; CDR3 DNA: TGTGCCAGCAGCCAAGGACTAGCGAATGAGCAGTTCTTC; CDR3 protein: CASSQGLANEQFF
J gene: TRBJ1-5; clone size: NA; D gene: NA; V gene: TRBV15; CDR3 DNA: TGTGCCACCAGCAGAGTCGGTAGCAATCAGCCCCAGCATTTT; CDR3 protein: CATSRVGSNQPQHF
J gene: TRBJ2-7; clone size: NA; D gene: TRBD1; V gene: TRBV19; CDR3 DNA: TGTGCCAGTAGTACCGACGGGACAGGCTCCTACGAGCAGTACTTC; CDR3 protein: CASSTDGTGSYEQYF
J gene: TRBJ2-1; clone size: NA; D gene: NA; V gene: TRBV6-1; CDR3 DNA: TGTGCCAGCAGCGCCGGGACTGGAAGATACAATGAGCAGTTCTTC; CDR3 protein: CASSAGTGRYNEQFF
J gene: TRBJ2-7; clone size: NA; D gene: TRBD1; V gene: TRBV29-1; CDR3 DNA: TGCAGCGCTTGGACAGGGGGCTACGAGCAGTACTTC; CDR3 protein: CSAWTGGYEQYF
J gene: TRBJ2-2; clone size: few; D gene: TRBD2; V gene: TRBV5-1; CDR3 DNA: TGCGCCAGCAGCGGGACTAGCGGACTCACCGGGGAGCTGTTTTTT; CDR3 protein: CASSGTSGLTGELFF
J gene: TRBJ2-1; clone size: NA; D gene: NA; V gene: TRBV6-5; CDR3 DNA: TGTGCCAGCAGTCCTAGGGGGGGAGCCTACAATGAGCAGTTCTTC; CDR3 protein: CASSPRGGAYNEQFF
J gene: TRBJ2-5; clone size: once; D gene: TRBD1; V gene: TRBV11-3; CDR3 DNA: TGTGCCAGCAGCAAATGGGGACAGGGGGAGGAGACCCAGTACTTC; CDR3 protein: CASSKWGQGEETQYF
J gene: TRBJ2-7; clone size: NA; D gene: NA; V gene: TRBV20-1; CDR3 DNA: TGCAGTGGGAGACAGAGCTACGAGCAGTACTTC; CDR3 protein: CSGRQSYEQYF
J gene: TRBJ2-7; clone size: NA; D gene: TRBD1; V gene: TRBV2; CDR3 DNA: TGTGCCAGCAGCGCCCCGGGACAGGGGTACGAGCAGTACTTC; CDR3 protein: CASSAPGQGYEQYF
J gene: TRBJ1-4; clone size: NA; D gene: NA; V gene: TRBV4-1; CDR3 DNA: TGCGCCAGCAGCCAAGGAGCTGCCAGGGCAACTAATGAAAAACTGTTTTTT; CDR3 protein: CASSQGAARATNEKLFF
J gene: TRBJ2-7; clone size: once; D gene: TRBD2; V gene: TRBV27; CDR3 DNA: TGTGCCAGCAGTTTAGGGACTAGCGGGAGAGACGAGCAGTACTTC; CDR3 protein: CASSLGTSGRDEQYF
J gene: TRBJ2-1; clone size: NA; D gene: TRBD2; V gene: TRBV11-2; CDR3 DNA: TGTGCCAGCAGCTCCCCCCGTCTAGCGGGGCCGTCCTCCTACAATGAGCAGTTCTTC; CDR3 protein: CASSSPRLAGPSSYNEQFF
J gene: TRBJ2-2; clone size: once; D gene: NA; V gene: TRBV7-3; CDR3 DNA: TGTGCCAGCAGCATTCTAGCCAACACCGGGGAGCTGTTTTTT; CDR3 protein: CASSILANTGELFF
J gene: TRBJ1-1; clone size: NA; D gene: NA; V gene: TRBV5-6; CDR3 DNA: TGTGCCAGCAGCTTGTCGGGACACGGACCGAACACTGAAGCTTTCTTT; CDR3 protein: CASSLSGHGPNTEAFF
J gene: TRBJ2-1; clone size: few; D gene: TRBD1; V gene: TRBV2; CDR3 DNA: TGTGCCAGCACTCAAGGCCCGACAGGGTTTGGGGAGCAGTTCTTC; CDR3 protein: CASTQGPTGFGEQFF
J gene: TRBJ2-7; clone size: NA; D gene: TRBD1; V gene: TRBV4-1; CDR3 DNA: TGCGCCAGCAGCCAGGGGACAGGGAAAGAAGAGCAGTACTTC; CDR3 protein: CASSQGTGKEEQYF